Following are 6 T cell receptor beta chains from one sample sequenced in a study of shared clonotypes between healthy human individuals. Repertoires were generated with immunoSEQ multiplex PCR, while TCRdb's copy carries only in-frame clones and drops some. The sample lists some 2.1 million clones; approximately 92% were seen once. Cells designated naive CD8 were CD45RO-negative and were positively selected for CCR7, with terminally differentiated effector memory CD45RA+ cells excluded. The specimen was naive CD8+ T cells from PBMCs. Every receptor here comes from a man aged 18 to 29 in good health. Some clones in this sample may be carry-over from other donors' samples.

V and J are TRBV5-4 and TRBJ2-1, with D tentatively TRBD1 (6 bases). This CDR3 has 15 amino acids. Per germline, CDR1 SGHNT and CDR2 YYREEE (reference sequence). Trimming left V 4 bases short and J 10 bases short, with 21 bases between. CDR3 in amino acids: CASSTRLTGSLEQFF. The CDR3 DNA is TGTGCCAGCAGCACACGGCTCACAGGGAGCTTGGAGCAGTTCTTC.

The rearrangement uses TRBV11-2 and TRBJ2-5; the D gene is possibly TRBD2 (5 bases). Trimming cost V 5 bases and J 5 bases, with 15 bases left between them. Germline V CDR1 and CDR2: SGHAT, FQNNGV. There are 14 residues in the CDR3. CDR3 loop: CASSPRVPGETQYF. CDR3 coding DNA: TGTGCCAGCAGCCCGAGGGTGCCGGGGGAGACCCAGTACTTC.

This chain joins TRBV27 and TRBJ2-7, with 9 bases matching TRBD2. Germline V CDR1 and CDR2: MNHEY, SMNVEV (reference sequence). J was trimmed by 5 bases and V by 3 bases; bases with no gene match: 5. CDR3 length equals 14 residues. This CDR3 is CASSFLAGNDEQYF. CDR3 nucleotides: TGTGCCAGCAGTTTTCTAGCGGGAAACGACGAGCAGTACTTC.

This clone was counted between two and nine times. This chain connects TRBV6-1 to TRBJ1-5; D perhaps matches TRBD1 (5 bases). This CDR3 comprises 12 residues. Trimming cost V 11 bases and J 8 bases, with 16 bases left between them. The germline gives CDR1 MNHNS, CDR2 SASEGT. The CDR3, as DNA: TGTGCCTCAGATCGGGGGTGGGAGCCCCAGCATTTT. Translated, it gives CASDRGWEPQHF.

The rearrangement joins TRBV30 to TRBJ2-7; TRBD1 is a possible D gene (6 bases). The CDR3 runs 15 residues. In germline, CDR1 is GTSNPN, CDR2 SVGIG (reference sequence). V gave up 2 bases and J gave up 2 bases, with 16 bases separating them. This chain's CDR3 is CAWSPGPGQAYEQYF. CDR3 bases: TGTGCCTGGAGTCCGGGGCCGGGACAAGCCTACGAGCAGTACTTC.

The chain joins TRBV19 to TRBJ2-7; D perhaps matches TRBD2 (5 bases). The V gene's germline CDR1 is LNHDA and CDR2 SQIVND (reference sequence). The CDR3 runs to 13 residues. The ends were cut back, 8 bases at V and 5 bases at J, with 16 bases in the middle. In DNA, the CDR3 is TGTGCCAGTGGGTTTCCGGGGATCCACGAGCAGTACTTC. Translation gives CASGFPGIHEQYF.